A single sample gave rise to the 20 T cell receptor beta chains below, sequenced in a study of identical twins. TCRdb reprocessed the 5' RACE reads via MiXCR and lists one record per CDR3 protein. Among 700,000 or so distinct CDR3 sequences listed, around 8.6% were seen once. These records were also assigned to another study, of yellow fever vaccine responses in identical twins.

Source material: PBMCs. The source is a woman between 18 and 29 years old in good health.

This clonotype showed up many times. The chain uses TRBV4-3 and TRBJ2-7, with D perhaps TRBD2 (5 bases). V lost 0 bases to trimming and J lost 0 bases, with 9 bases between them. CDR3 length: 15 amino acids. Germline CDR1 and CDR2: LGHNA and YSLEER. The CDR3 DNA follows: TGCGCCAGCAGCCAAGACCTGGGGAGCTCCTACGAGCAGTACTTC. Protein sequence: CASSQDLGSSYEQYF.

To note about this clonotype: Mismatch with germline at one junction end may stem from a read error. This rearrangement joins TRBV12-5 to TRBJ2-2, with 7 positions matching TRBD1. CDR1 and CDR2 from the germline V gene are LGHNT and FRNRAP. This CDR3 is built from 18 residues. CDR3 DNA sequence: TGTGTTAGTGGGCAGGGGGACCGTAGGGGGCTAGCCCCCGGGGAGCTGTTTTTT. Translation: CVSGQGDRRGLAPGELFF.

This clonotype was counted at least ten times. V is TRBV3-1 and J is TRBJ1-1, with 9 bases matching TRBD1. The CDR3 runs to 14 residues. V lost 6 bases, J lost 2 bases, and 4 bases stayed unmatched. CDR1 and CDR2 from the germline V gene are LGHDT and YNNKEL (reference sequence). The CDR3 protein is CASRPDRGNTEAFF. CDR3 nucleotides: TGTGCCAGCAGACCGGACAGGGGAAACACTGAAGCTTTCTTT.

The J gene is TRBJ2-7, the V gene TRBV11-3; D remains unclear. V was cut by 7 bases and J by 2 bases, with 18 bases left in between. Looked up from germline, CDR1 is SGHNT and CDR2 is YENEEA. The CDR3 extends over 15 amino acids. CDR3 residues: CASKGTRRNPYEQYF. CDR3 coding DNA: TGTGCCAGCAAAGGAACTCGGCGCAATCCCTACGAGCAGTACTTC. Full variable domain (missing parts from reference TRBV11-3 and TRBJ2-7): EAGVVQSPRYKIIEKKQPVAFWCNPISGHNTLYWYLQNLGQGPELLIRYENEEAVDDSQLPKDRFSAERLKGVDSTLKIQPAELGDSAVYLCASKGTRRNPYEQYFGPGTRLTVT.

The CDR3 coding sequence is TGTGCCAGCAGGCAAGGCGCAGGGAAATATGGCTACACCTTC. It translates to CASRQGAGKYGYTF. V gene TRBV6-1 combines with J gene TRBJ1-2, with D tentatively TRBD1 (5 bases). Germline V gene data show CDR1 as MNHNS and CDR2 as SASEGT. The ends were cut back, 6 bases at V and 5 bases at J, with 16 bases in the middle. The CDR3 consists of 14 residues.

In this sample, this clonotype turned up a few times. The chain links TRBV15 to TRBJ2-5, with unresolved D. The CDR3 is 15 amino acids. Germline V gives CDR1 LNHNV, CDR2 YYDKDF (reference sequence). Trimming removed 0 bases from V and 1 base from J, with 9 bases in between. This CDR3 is CATSRDQVFQETQYF. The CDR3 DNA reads TGTGCCACCAGCAGAGATCAGGTTTTCCAAGAGACCCAGTACTTC.

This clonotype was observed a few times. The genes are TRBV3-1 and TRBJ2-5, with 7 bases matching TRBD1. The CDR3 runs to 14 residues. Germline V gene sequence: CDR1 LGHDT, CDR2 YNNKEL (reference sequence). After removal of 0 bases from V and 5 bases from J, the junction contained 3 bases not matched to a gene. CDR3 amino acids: CASSQDVRGETQYF. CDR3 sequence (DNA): TGTGCCAGCAGCCAAGATGTCAGGGGGGAGACCCAGTACTTC.

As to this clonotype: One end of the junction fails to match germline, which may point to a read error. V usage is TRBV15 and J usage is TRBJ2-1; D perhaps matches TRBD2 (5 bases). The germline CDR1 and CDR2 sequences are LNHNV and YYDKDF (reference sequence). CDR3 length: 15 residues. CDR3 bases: TGTGCCAGCAGCGAACCTGGAGGTACCTACAATGAGCAGTTCTTC. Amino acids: CASSEPGGTYNEQFF.

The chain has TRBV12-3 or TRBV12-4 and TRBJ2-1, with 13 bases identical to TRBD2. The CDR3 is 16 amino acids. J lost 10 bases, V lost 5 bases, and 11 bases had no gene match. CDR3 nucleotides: TGTGCCAGCAGTGGCCCGGGACTAGCGGGAACTGAGGAGCAGTTCTTC. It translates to CASSGPGLAGTEEQFF.

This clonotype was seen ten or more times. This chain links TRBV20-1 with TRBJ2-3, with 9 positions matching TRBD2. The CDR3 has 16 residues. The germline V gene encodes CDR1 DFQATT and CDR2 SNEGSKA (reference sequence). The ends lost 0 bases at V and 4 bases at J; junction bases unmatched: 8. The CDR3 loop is CSARDFAGGRPDTQYF. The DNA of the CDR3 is TGCAGTGCTAGAGACTTTGCGGGAGGGCGCCCAGATACGCAGTATTTT.

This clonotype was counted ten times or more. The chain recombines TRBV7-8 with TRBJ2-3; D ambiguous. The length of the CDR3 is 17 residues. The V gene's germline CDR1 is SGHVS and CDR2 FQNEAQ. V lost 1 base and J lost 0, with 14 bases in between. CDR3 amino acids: CASSLGLSLTSTDTQYF. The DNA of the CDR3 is TGTGCCAGCAGCTTAGGGCTCAGCCTAACTAGCACAGATACGCAGTATTTT.

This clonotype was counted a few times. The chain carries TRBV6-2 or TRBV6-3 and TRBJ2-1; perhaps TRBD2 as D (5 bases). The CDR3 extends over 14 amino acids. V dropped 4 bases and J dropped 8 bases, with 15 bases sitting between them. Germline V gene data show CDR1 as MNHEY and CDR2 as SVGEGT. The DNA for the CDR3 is TGTGCCAGCAGTTTGGACTTGTCCAACGATGAGCAGTTCTTC. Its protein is CASSLDLSNDEQFF.

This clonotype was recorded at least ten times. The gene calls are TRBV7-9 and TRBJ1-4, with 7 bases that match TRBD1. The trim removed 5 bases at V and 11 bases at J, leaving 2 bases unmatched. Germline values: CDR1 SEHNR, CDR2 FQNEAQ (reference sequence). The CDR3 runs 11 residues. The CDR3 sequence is CASSPTGKLFF. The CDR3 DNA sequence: TGTGCCAGCAGCCCGACAGGGAAACTGTTTTTT.

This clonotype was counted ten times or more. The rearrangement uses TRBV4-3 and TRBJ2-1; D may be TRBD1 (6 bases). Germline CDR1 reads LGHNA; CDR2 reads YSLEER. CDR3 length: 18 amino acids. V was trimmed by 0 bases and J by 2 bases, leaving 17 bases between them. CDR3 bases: TGCGCCAGCAGCCAAGATTTCCCGACAGGCATTCCCTACAATGAGCAGTTCTTC. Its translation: CASSQDFPTGIPYNEQFF.

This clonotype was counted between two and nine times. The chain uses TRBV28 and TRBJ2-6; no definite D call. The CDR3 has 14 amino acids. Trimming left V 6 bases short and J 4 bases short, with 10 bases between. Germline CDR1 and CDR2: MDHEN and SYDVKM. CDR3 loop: CASSRLLGANVLTF. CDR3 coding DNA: TGTGCCAGCAGCCGCCTACTAGGGGCCAACGTCCTGACTTTC. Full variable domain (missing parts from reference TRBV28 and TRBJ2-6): DVKVTQSSRYLVKRTGEKVFLECVQDMDHENMFWYRQDPGLGLRLIYFSYDVKMKEKGDIPEGYSVSREKKERFSLILESASTNQTSMYLCASSRLLGANVLTFGAGSRLTVL.

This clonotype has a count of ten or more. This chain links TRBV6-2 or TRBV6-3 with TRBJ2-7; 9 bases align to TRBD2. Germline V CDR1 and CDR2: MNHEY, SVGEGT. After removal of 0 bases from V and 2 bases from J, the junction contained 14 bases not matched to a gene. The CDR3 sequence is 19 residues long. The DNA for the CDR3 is TGTGCCAGCAGTTACTCTCTGGCTAGCGGGGCGGTACGTCCCTACGAGCAGTACTTC. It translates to CASSYSLASGAVRPYEQYF.

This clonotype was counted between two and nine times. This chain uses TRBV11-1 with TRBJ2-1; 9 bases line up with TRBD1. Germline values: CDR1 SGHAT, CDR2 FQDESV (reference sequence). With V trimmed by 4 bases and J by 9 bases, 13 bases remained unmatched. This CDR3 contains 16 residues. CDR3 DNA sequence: TGTGCCAGCAGCTCGTCACCGGGACAGGGTTCGTTTGAGCAGTTCTTC. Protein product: CASSSSPGQGSFEQFF.

The CDR3: CASRTSGNLKPSYEQYF. CDR3 DNA sequence: TGTGCCAGCAGGACTAGCGGGAACCTTAAACCTTCCTACGAGCAGTACTTC. The chain combines TRBV7-2 with TRBJ2-7; 11 positions match TRBD2. V lost 6 bases and J lost 1; bases outside the gene matches: 11. This CDR3 is 17 amino acids long. The germline CDR1 and CDR2 sequences are SGHTA and FQGNSA.

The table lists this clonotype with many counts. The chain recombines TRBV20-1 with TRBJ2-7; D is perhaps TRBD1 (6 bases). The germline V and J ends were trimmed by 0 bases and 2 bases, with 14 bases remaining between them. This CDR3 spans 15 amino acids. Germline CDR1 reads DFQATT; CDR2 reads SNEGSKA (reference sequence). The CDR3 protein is CSARDYVRGTYEQYF. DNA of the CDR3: TGCAGTGCTAGAGATTATGTAAGGGGGACCTACGAGCAGTACTTC.

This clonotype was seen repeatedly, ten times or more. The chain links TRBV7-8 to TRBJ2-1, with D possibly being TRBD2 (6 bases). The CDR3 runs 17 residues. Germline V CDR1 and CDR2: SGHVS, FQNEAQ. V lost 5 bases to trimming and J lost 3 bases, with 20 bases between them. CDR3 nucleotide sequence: TGTGCCAGCAGCCTACAACACTTGCGGGGTTTCTACAATGAGCAGTTCTTC. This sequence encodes CASSLQHLRGFYNEQFF.